Sequencing of this T cell receptor beta chain was carried out in a study of human T cells and chemical hapten exposure. This clonotype was seen a few times. CDR3 length: 15 residues. The germline V gene encodes CDR1 MGHRA and CDR2 YSYEKL. The V and J ends lost 1 base and 3 bases respectively, with 9 bases between them. Stated time point: pre-sensitization, week 0. Documented treatment: therapeutic diphenylcyclopropenone sensitization with weekly scalp DPC. From the RACE reads, TCRdb called clonotypes with MiXCR, one entry per CDR3 protein. The sample lists 150,000 to 200,000 distinct CDR3 sequences, about 31% occurring once.

This sequence joins TRBV4-1 and TRBJ1-4; D is ambiguous. This sequence originates from a woman under 40 with alopecia areata. Some clones in this sample may be carry-over from other donors' samples. Here the sequenced sample was whole blood, taken in connection with sensitization to the hapten diphenylcyclopropenone (DPC). CDR3 in DNA: TGCGCCAGCAGCCAAGTGGGGTTGGCTAATGAAAAACTGTTTTTT. Translated: CASSQVGLANEKLFF.